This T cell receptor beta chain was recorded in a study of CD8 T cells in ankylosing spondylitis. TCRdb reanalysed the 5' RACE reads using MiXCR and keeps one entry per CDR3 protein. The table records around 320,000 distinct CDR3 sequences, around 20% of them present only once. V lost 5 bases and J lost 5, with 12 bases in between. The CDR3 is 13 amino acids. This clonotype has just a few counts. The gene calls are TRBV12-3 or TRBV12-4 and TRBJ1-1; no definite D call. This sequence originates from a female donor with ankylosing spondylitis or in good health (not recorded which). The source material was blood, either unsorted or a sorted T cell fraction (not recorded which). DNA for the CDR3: TGTGCCAGCAGTCCAGGAACGGGGACTGAAGCTTTCTTT. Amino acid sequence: CASSPGTGTEAFF.